This is a list of T cell receptor beta chains from one sample in a study of T cell changes during pregnancy in multiple sclerosis. Clones were read by immunoSEQ multiplex PCR, and TCRdb kept only the in-frame ones, dropping some. The sample has about 92,000 clones; almost 95% are singletons. This specimen consisted of peripheral blood, obtained in the third trimester of pregnancy. The receptors derive from a female donor with multiple sclerosis, enrolled in a pregnancy study. Both conserved end residues are part of each CDR3. The D gene is left open where the match is weak. Some rows have no size entry. The others give once, few or many, or a class for an expanded clone.

size: NA; D: TRBD2; V: TRBV5-1; J: TRBJ2-7; CDR3: CASSFRLAGGYEQYF; DNA: TGCGCCAGCAGCTTTCGACTAGCGGGAGGCTACGAGCAGTACTTC
size: NA; D: TRBD1; V: TRBV7-2; J: TRBJ2-6; CDR3: CASSPLGQGFRSGANVLTF; DNA: TGTGCCAGCAGTCCCTTGGGACAGGGGTTTCGTTCTGGGGCCAACGTCCTGACTTTC
size: NA; D: TRBD1; V: TRBV12-5; J: TRBJ2-5; CDR3: CASGGTGPRGKETQYF; DNA: TGTGCTAGTGGGGGGACAGGGCCCCGAGGAAAAGAGACCCAGTACTTC
size: NA; D: TRBD2; V: TRBV10-3; J: TRBJ2-2; CDR3: CAISGTGLAGVWNTGELFF; DNA: TGTGCCATCAGCGGGACTGGACTAGCGGGAGTATGGAACACCGGGGAGCTGTTTTTT
size: NA; D: NA; V: TRBV5-1; J: TRBJ2-7; CDR3: CASSLGVESDYEQYF; DNA: TGCGCCAGCAGCTTGGGGGTAGAAAGCGACTACGAGCAGTACTTC
size: NA; D: NA; V: TRBV10-3; J: TRBJ1-5; CDR3: CAISQGNQPQHF; DNA: TGTGCCATCAGTCAGGGCAATCAGCCCCAGCATTTT
size: NA; D: NA; V: TRBV11-2; J: TRBJ2-7; CDR3: CASSLVMNSYEQYF; DNA: TGTGCCAGCAGCTTAGTCATGAACAGCTACGAGCAGTACTTC
size: NA; D: NA; V: TRBV27; J: TRBJ1-5; CDR3: CASKVGGLSNQPQHF; DNA: TGTGCCAGCAAGGTGGGGGGGTTGAGCAATCAGCCCCAGCATTTT
size: NA; D: TRBD2; V: TRBV11-2; J: TRBJ2-5; CDR3: CASSLDSGREGGRETQYF; DNA: TGTGCCAGCAGCTTAGATTCTGGGCGGGAGGGAGGAAGGGAGACCCAGTACTTC
size: NA; D: TRBD1; V: TRBV28; J: TRBJ2-7; CDR3: CASSPRQGTLYEQYF; DNA: TGTGCCAGCAGTCCTCGACAGGGGACCCTCTACGAGCAGTACTTC
size: NA; D: NA; V: TRBV27; J: TRBJ2-5; CDR3: CASSLSQGGPQYF; DNA: TGTGCCAGCAGTTTAAGCCAGGGGGGACCCCAGTACTTC
size: NA; D: NA; V: TRBV4-2; J: TRBJ2-1; CDR3: CASSQDPRAGSYNEQFF; DNA: TGTGCCAGCAGCCAAGATCCGCGGGCGGGCTCCTACAATGAGCAGTTCTTC
size: NA; D: TRBD2; V: TRBV9; J: TRBJ2-5; CDR3: CASSGGRLAGQETQYF; DNA: TGTGCCAGCAGCGGAGGAAGACTAGCGGGGCAAGAGACCCAGTACTTC
size: few; D: NA; V: TRBV29-1; J: TRBJ1-5; CDR3: CSVRDNNQPQHF; DNA: TGCAGCGTTAGGGACAACAATCAGCCCCAGCATTTT
size: NA; D: NA; V: TRBV5-4; J: TRBJ2-7; CDR3: CASSLFGQSYEQYF; DNA: TGTGCCAGCAGCCTTTTCGGACAGTCCTACGAGCAGTACTTC
size: NA; D: TRBD1; V: TRBV19; J: TRBJ2-7; CDR3: CASSIRQGGFYEQYF; DNA: TGTGCCAGTAGTATACGACAGGGGGGGTTCTACGAGCAGTACTTC
size: once; D: TRBD1; V: TRBV7-2; J: TRBJ2-7; CDR3: CASSLTGTGSSYEQYF; DNA: TGTGCCAGCAGCTTAACCGGGACAGGGTCCTCCTACGAGCAGTACTTC
size: NA; D: NA; V: TRBV28; J: TRBJ1-4; CDR3: CASNDRGREKLFF; DNA: TGTGCCAGCAATGACCGGGGGAGGGAAAAACTGTTTTTT
size: NA; D: TRBD2; V: TRBV5-1; J: TRBJ2-3; CDR3: CASSLASGRARDTQYF; DNA: TGCGCCAGCAGCTTGGCCAGCGGGAGGGCAAGAGATACGCAGTATTTT
size: NA; D: NA; V: TRBV25-1; J: TRBJ2-7; CDR3: CASSVDSLGYEQYF; DNA: TGTGCCAGCAGTGTAGACAGTCTAGGCTACGAGCAGTACTTC
size: NA; D: NA; V: TRBV18; J: TRBJ2-3; CDR3: CASSPDLTQYF; DNA: TGTGCCAGCTCACCGGACTTGACGCAGTATTTT
size: NA; D: TRBD2; V: TRBV10-2; J: TRBJ2-2; CDR3: CASSLAGGLTGELFF; DNA: TGCGCCAGCAGTCTAGCGGGAGGGCTTACCGGGGAGCTGTTTTTT
size: NA; D: NA; V: TRBV9; J: TRBJ1-4; CDR3: CASSPSGNTNEKLFF; DNA: TGTGCCAGCAGCCCCTCAGGGAACACTAATGAAAAACTGTTTTTT
size: NA; D: NA; V: TRBV7-6; J: TRBJ1-1; CDR3: CASSLKWRSTEAFF; DNA: TGTGCCAGCAGCTTAAAATGGAGGAGTACTGAAGCTTTCTTT
size: NA; D: NA; V: TRBV19; J: TRBJ2-6; CDR3: CASSGLSSGANVLTF; DNA: TGTGCCAGTAGCGGACTAAGCTCTGGGGCCAACGTCCTGACTTTC
size: NA; D: TRBD2; V: TRBV28; J: TRBJ2-2; CDR3: CASVLAANTGELFF; DNA: TGTGCCAGCGTACTAGCGGCGAACACCGGGGAGCTGTTTTTT
size: few; D: NA; V: TRBV15; J: TRBJ2-1; CDR3: CATSSNRVAHNEQFF; DNA: TGTGCCACCAGCAGTAACAGGGTTGCCCACAATGAGCAGTTCTTC
size: NA; D: TRBD1; V: TRBV10-3; J: TRBJ1-1; CDR3: CAIRGGTERNTEAFF; DNA: TGTGCCATCAGAGGGGGCACAGAACGGAACACTGAAGCTTTCTTT
size: NA; D: TRBD1; V: TRBV6-5; J: TRBJ1-2; CDR3: CASSYLGQVPYGYTF; DNA: TGTGCCAGCAGTTACCTGGGACAGGTACCTTATGGCTACACCTTC
size: once; D: NA; V: TRBV7-9; J: TRBJ2-1; CDR3: CASSPSLRDGNEQFF; DNA: TGTGCCAGCAGCCCGAGCTTGCGGGACGGCAATGAGCAGTTCTTC
size: NA; D: TRBD2; V: TRBV5-1; J: TRBJ2-1; CDR3: CASSSLLAGGTHEQFF; DNA: TGCGCCAGCAGCTCCCTCCTAGCGGGAGGTACCCATGAGCAGTTCTTC
size: NA; D: NA; V: TRBV29-1; J: TRBJ2-7; CDR3: CSVAEGAVASYEQYF; DNA: TGCAGCGTCGCGGAGGGGGCAGTGGCCTCCTACGAGCAGTACTTC
size: NA; D: NA; V: TRBV6-1; J: TRBJ2-2; CDR3: CASSVQGDTGELFF; DNA: TGTGCCAGCAGTGTTCAGGGTGACACCGGGGAGCTGTTTTTT
size: NA; D: NA; V: TRBV2; J: TRBJ2-3; CDR3: CATTPNTDTQYF; DNA: TGTGCCACGACACCTAACACAGATACGCAGTATTTT
size: NA; D: NA; V: TRBV13; J: TRBJ2-7; CDR3: CASSLPGSYEQYF; DNA: TGTGCCAGCAGCTTACCAGGATCCTACGAGCAGTACTTC
size: NA; D: NA; V: TRBV6-6; J: TRBJ1-5; CDR3: CASSVRDQGNQPQHF; DNA: TGTGCCAGCAGTGTCCGGGATCAAGGCAATCAGCCCCAGCATTTT
size: NA; D: NA; V: TRBV6-7; J: TRBJ1-2; CDR3: CASSKLGEVPRHTINYGYTF; DNA: TGTGCCAGCAGTAAACTGGGGGAGGTACCTCGCCACACGATTAACTATGGCTACACCTTC
size: NA; D: NA; V: TRBV9; J: TRBJ2-6; CDR3: CASSPRGTHSGANVLTF; DNA: TGTGCCAGCAGCCCTCGGGGTACCCACTCTGGGGCCAACGTCCTGACTTTC